Presented here are 23 T cell receptor gamma chains from one specimen sequenced in a study of Vδ1+ human thymocytes. Whole-study results and caveats: Highly polyclonal TRG and TRD repertoires with Gaussian CDR3 length distributions appeared in thymus.

The antigens of these receptors remain unknown. Sequences come from RNA converted to cDNA by reverse transcription. CDR3 amplicons came from multiplex PCR with pooled V-gene forward and constant-region reverse primers. TCRdb re-called the multiplex PCR reads using CATT. The table includes tens of thousands of gamma-chain clones, 20% detected once. The sequencing sample was made of Vdelta1+ gamma-delta thymocytes from the thymus. Described subset: FACS-sorted CD3+ TCRalphabeta- TCRVdelta1+ TCRVdelta2- thymocytes. The receptors stem from a girl under three years old who had congenital heart surgery.

This clone was counted only a few times. Different DNA sequences within this sample yield the same CDR3. The chain employs TRGV8 and TRGJ1 or TRGJ2. J gave up 7 bases and V 2 bases, and 5 bases lay outside the gene matches. Germline CDR1 is VENAVY and CDR2 is YDSYNSRV. The CDR3 is 12 amino acids. The CDR3 protein is CATWDTEYKKLF. The CDR3 coding sequence is TGTGCCACCTGGGATACGGAATATAAGAAACTCTTT.

This clone has more than one count but fewer than ten. The rearrangement links TRGV2 to TRGJ1 or TRGJ2. The trim removed 0 bases at V and 7 bases at J, leaving 9 bases unmatched. The germline CDR1 and CDR2 sequences are EGSNGY and YDSYNSKV. This CDR3 spans 14 amino acids. This chain's CDR3 is CATWDGPHHYKKLF. The DNA for the CDR3 is TGTGCCACCTGGGACGGGCCTCACCACTATAAGAAACTCTTT.

This clone showed up just a few times. The same CDR3 can be traced to other DNA sequences in this sample. The chain links TRGV9 to TRGJ1 or TRGJ2. The CDR3 sequence is 13 residues long. After removal of 3 bases from V and 3 bases from J, the junction contained 5 bases not matched to a gene. Germline V gene lookup returns CDR1 GITISATS and CDR2 ISYDGTV (reference sequence). This CDR3 reads CALWENVYYKKLF. DNA of the CDR3: TGTGCCTTGTGGGAGAATGTTTATTATAAGAAACTCTTT.

Notes on this clone: A read error may be the cause here, since a much bigger clone is one base away. The sample contains more than one DNA sequence encoding this CDR3. This chain links TRGV2 with TRGJ1 or TRGJ2. Germline-derived CDR1 and CDR2 are EGSNGY and YDSYNSKV. The trim removed 0 bases at V and 3 bases at J, leaving 5 bases unmatched. CDR3 size: 14 residues. The CDR3 nucleotides are TGTGCCACCTGGGACGGGCCGCGTTATTATAAGAAACTCTTT. It specifies CATWDGPRYYKKLF.

The chain combines TRGV9 with TRGJ1 or TRGJ2. Germline values: CDR1 GITISATS, CDR2 ISYDGTV (reference sequence). The CDR3 contains 14 residues. V was pared by 1 base and J by 5 bases, with 8 bases of the junction left unmatched. Here the CDR3 DNA reads TGTGCCTTGTGGGAGGTACCCCAAAATTATAAGAAACTCTTT. Translation: CALWEVPQNYKKLF.

The chain has TRGV2 and TRGJP1. V gave up 0 bases and J gave up 3 bases; unmatched junction bases: 13. Germline CDR1 is EGSNGY and CDR2 is YDSYNSKV. The CDR3 spans 18 residues. In nucleotides, the CDR3 is TGTGCCACCTGGGACGGGCTCCCCCATATAGCCACTGGTTGGTTCAAGATATTT. Translation: CATWDGLPHIATGWFKIF.

Turning to this clone: A much larger clonotype is one base distant, so this may be a read error. The rearrangement uses TRGV2 and TRGJ1 or TRGJ2. This CDR3 has 13 amino acids. Germline V CDR1 and CDR2: EGSNGY, YDSYNSKV. The CDR3 protein is CTTWDGPDYKKLF. CDR3 nucleotide sequence: TGTACCACCTGGGACGGGCCTGATTATAAGAAACTCTTT.

The chain employs TRGV9 and TRGJP1. The CDR3 has 15 amino acids. CDR1 GITISATS and CDR2 ISYDGTV come from the germline V gene (reference sequence). V gave up 0 bases and J gave up 4 bases; unmatched junction bases: 5. The CDR3 is CALWEVVGTGWFKIF. DNA for the CDR3: TGTGCCTTGTGGGAGGTGGTGGGCACTGGTTGGTTCAAGATATTT.

This clone was picked up a small number of times. This sequence joins TRGV9 and TRGJ1 or TRGJ2. The trim removed 0 bases at V and 10 bases at J, leaving 3 bases unmatched. The CDR3 covers 11 residues. Germline V gene sequence: CDR1 GITISATS, CDR2 ISYDGTV (reference sequence). Here the CDR3 DNA reads TGTGCCTTGTGGGAGGTGAAGAAGAAACTCTTT. Its protein is CALWEVKKKLF.

The chain couples TRGV8 to TRGJ1 or TRGJ2. Germline values: CDR1 VENAVY, CDR2 YDSYNSRV. V dropped 3 bases and J dropped 7; count of bases not matched to a gene: 6. The CDR3 has 12 amino acids. In nucleotides, the CDR3 is TGTGCCACCTGGGATGGGGCATATAAGAAACTCTTT. Its translation is CATWDGAYKKLF.

Note on this clone: The same CDR3 also results from other DNA sequences found in this sample. J is TRGJ1 or TRGJ2 and V is TRGV3. The trim removed 0 bases at V and 6 bases at J, leaving 5 bases unmatched. CDR1 and CDR2 (germline): VTNTFY, YDVSTARD (reference sequence). The CDR3 is 13 amino acids. CDR3 sequence reads: CATWDRQRYKKLF. In DNA form, the CDR3 reads TGTGCCACCTGGGACAGGCAGCGTTATAAGAAACTCTTT.

About this clone itself: The sample holds other DNA sequences that translate to the same CDR3. This rearrangement joins TRGV2 to TRGJ1 or TRGJ2. CDR3 length: 14 amino acids. CDR1 and CDR2 (germline): EGSNGY, YDSYNSKV. V shed 1 base and J 2 bases; nucleotides not matched to a gene: 5. The CDR3 protein is CATWDGIDYYKKLF. CDR3 nucleotide sequence: TGTGCCACCTGGGACGGTATCGATTATTATAAGAAACTCTTT.

A few counts support this clone. This chain uses TRGV3 with TRGJP1. CDR3 length: 12 amino acids. The germline V gene has CDR1 VTNTFY and CDR2 YDVSTARD (reference sequence). V lost 4 bases, J lost 12 bases, and 8 bases stayed unmatched. The CDR3 nucleotides are TGTGCCACCTGGGAAGAGGGAGGGTTCAAGATATTT. It is translated as CATWEEGGFKIF.

This clone was recorded a few times. Since a much larger clone is just one base distant, this may be a read error. V usage is TRGV3 and J usage is TRGJ1 or TRGJ2. CDR1 is VTNTFY, CDR2 YDVSTARD, per germline (reference sequence). The CDR3 contains 11 residues. J gave up 8 bases and V 3 bases, and 4 bases lay outside the gene matches. The CDR3 here is CATWDVNKKLF. The CDR3 coding sequence is TGTGCCACCTGGGACGTGAATAAGAAACTCTTT.

Notes on this clone: The same CDR3 also results from other DNA sequences found in this sample. This chain links TRGV4 with TRGJ1 or TRGJ2. The J segment lost 3 bases and the V segment lost 4 bases, leaving 9 bases of the junction unmatched. CDR3 length: 14 amino acids. Germline V lookup: CDR1 EGSTGY, CDR2 YDSYTSSV. Here the CDR3 reads CATWDGLPYYKKLF. DNA for the CDR3: TGTGCCACCTGGGACGGGCTTCCTTATTATAAGAAACTCTTT.

This clone has a handful of counts. J is TRGJP2 and V is TRGV4. This CDR3 has 16 residues. Germline CDR1 is EGSTGY and CDR2 is YDSYTSSV. J lost 2 bases, V lost 4 bases, and 10 bases had no gene match. The chain's CDR3 is CATWDPIGSSDWIKTF. For the CDR3, the DNA is TGTGCCACCTGGGACCCAATTGGGAGTAGTGATTGGATCAAGACGTTT.

V gene TRGV9 combines with J gene TRGJ1 or TRGJ2. Germline V CDR1 and CDR2: GITISATS, ISYDGTV (reference sequence). The J segment lost 9 bases and the V segment lost 0 bases, leaving 14 bases of the junction unmatched. The CDR3 sequence is 15 residues long. CDR3: CALWEVQADYGKKLF. Here the CDR3 DNA reads TGTGCCTTGTGGGAGGTGCAGGCGGATTATGGTAAGAAACTCTTT.

The rearrangement uses TRGV3 and TRGJ1 or TRGJ2. V shed 1 base, J shed 4 bases, and the junction held 4 bases outside the gene matches. The CDR3 is made up of 13 amino acids. CDR1 VTNTFY and CDR2 YDVSTARD come from the germline V gene (reference sequence). CDR3 residues: CATWDSCYYKKLF. The CDR3 nucleotides are TGTGCCACCTGGGACAGCTGCTATTATAAGAAACTCTTT.

The V and J genes are TRGV3 and TRGJP2. Germline lookup yields CDR1 VTNTFY and CDR2 YDVSTARD (reference sequence). There are 18 residues in the CDR3. Trimming removed 1 base from V and 0 bases from J; junction bases left unmatched: 11. CDR3 residues: CATWDSGGAYSSDWIKTF. CDR3 sequence (DNA): TGTGCCACCTGGGACAGCGGGGGGGCATATAGTAGTGATTGGATCAAGACGTTT.

This clone was counted a few times. This clone may be a read error of a much larger clone one base away. V usage is TRGV4 and J usage is TRGJ1 or TRGJ2. This CDR3 has 12 residues. The germline CDR1 and CDR2 sequences are EGSTGY and YDSYTSSV. V shed 0 bases and J 9 bases; nucleotides not matched to a gene: 5. CDR3 amino acids: CATWDGLCKKLF. The CDR3 coding sequence is TGTGCCACCTGGGATGGGCTTTGTAAGAAACTCTTT.

J is TRGJ1 or TRGJ2 and V is TRGV2. The CDR3 length is 15 residues. The V segment lost 1 base and the J segment 4 bases; nucleotides outside the gene matches: 10. Germline V CDR1 and CDR2: EGSNGY, YDSYNSKV. CDR3 sequence: CATWDGHGRYYKKLF. Here the CDR3 DNA reads TGTGCCACCTGGGACGGTCATGGACGGTATTATAAGAAACTCTTT.

This clone was recorded a few times. The V gene is TRGV3, the J gene TRGJ1 or TRGJ2. Germline assignment: CDR1 VTNTFY and CDR2 YDVSTARD (reference sequence). V lost 5 bases and J lost 6; bases outside the gene matches: 10. CDR3 size: 13 residues. The DNA of the CDR3 is TGTGCCACCTGGGTCCCCTGGGGTTATAAGAAACTCTTT. This codes for CATWVPWGYKKLF.

Regarding this clone: Other nucleotide sequences from this sample produce the same CDR3. V and J are TRGV9 and TRGJ1 or TRGJ2. Unmatched junction bases numbered 4, after V lost 2 bases and J lost 9 bases. This CDR3 has 11 residues. Germline loops: CDR1 GITISATS, CDR2 ISYDGTV (reference sequence). The CDR3, as DNA: TGTGCCTTGTGGGAGGCCGTTAAGAAACTCTTT. This codes for CALWEAVKKLF.